Shown below are 13 T cell receptor beta chains from a single sample sequenced in a study of blood T cell repertoires in COVID-19. Libraries were prepared by immunoSEQ multiplex PCR; TCRdb keeps only in-frame clonotypes and omits some of them. Found here are some 110,000 clones, approximately 90% of them singletons; the top ten hold about 1.9%. Sequences were obtained from peripheral blood. The receptors come from a man aged 45 to 65 with COVID-19, enrolled during active disease.

The chain carries TRBV19 and TRBJ1-4; TRBD1 might be the D (5 bases). This CDR3 is 15 amino acids long. The V and J ends lost 7 bases and 8 bases respectively, with 20 bases between them. Looked up from germline, CDR1 is LNHDA and CDR2 is SQIVND (reference sequence). The CDR3 bases are TGTGCCAGTACTCCCAACAGGCTCAACGGGGAAAAACTGTTTTTT. This gives the protein CASTPNRLNGEKLFF.

The chain employs TRBV5-4 and TRBJ1-6; TRBD1 matches at 8 bases. V was clipped by 0 bases and J by 5 bases; unmatched bases: 10. Per germline, CDR1 SGHNT and CDR2 YYREEE (reference sequence). The CDR3 covers 18 residues. CDR3 nucleotides: TGTGCCAGCAGCTTGGGGCTACAGGGGGGAACTGATAATTCACCCCTCCACTTT. It encodes CASSLGLQGGTDNSPLHF.

The chain uses TRBV27 and TRBJ2-3; 10 bases agree with TRBD2. In germline, CDR1 is MNHEY, CDR2 SMNVEV (reference sequence). This CDR3 is 14 amino acids long. Trimming removed 6 bases from V and 7 bases from J; junction bases left unmatched: 7. The CDR3, as DNA: TGTGCCAGCAGGCTAGCGGGAGAGGGATATACGCAGTATTTT. Protein sequence: CASRLAGEGYTQYF.

The chain recombines TRBV5-4 with TRBJ2-7; 8 nucleotides align to TRBD2. Per germline, CDR1 SGHNT and CDR2 YYREEE (reference sequence). The CDR3 loop spans 13 amino acids. Losses at the gene ends were 6 bases for V and 1 base for J; bases not matched to a gene: 3. The CDR3: CASNSGGSYEQYF. Written as DNA, the CDR3 is TGTGCCAGCAACTCGGGGGGGTCCTACGAGCAGTACTTC. The whole variable domain, remainder taken from reference TRBV5-4 and TRBJ2-7, is ETGVTQSPTHLIKTRGQQVTLRCSSQSGHNTVSWYQQALGQGPQFIFQYYREEENGRGNFPPRFSGLQFPNYSSELNVNALELDDSALYLCASNSGGSYEQYFGPGTRLTVT.

The J gene is TRBJ2-2, the V gene TRBV6-2 or TRBV6-3, with 9 nucleotides matching TRBD2. CDR1 is MNHEY and CDR2 is SVGEGT in the germline V gene. This CDR3 is built from 13 residues. V trimming: 4 bases; J trimming: 7 bases; junction bases outside the gene matches: 1. The CDR3 loop is CASSWTSVGELFF. In DNA form, the CDR3 reads TGTGCCAGCAGTTGGACTAGCGTCGGGGAGCTGTTTTTT.

The J gene is TRBJ2-1, the V gene TRBV4-1; possible D gene TRBD2, 5 bases. The V gene lost 0 bases and the J gene lost 7 bases, with 10 bases spanning the gap. Germline assignment: CDR1 MGHRA and CDR2 YSYEKL. CDR3 length: 14 residues. CDR3 in DNA: TGCGCCAGCAGCCAAGAGGGCCTAGCAAATGAGCAGTTCTTC. Protein: CASSQEGLANEQFF.

The chain uses TRBV19 and TRBJ2-2; possibly TRBD2 for D (6 bases). Germline values: CDR1 LNHDA, CDR2 SQIVND (reference sequence). The CDR3 runs to 13 residues. Between the trimmed V and J ends, which lost 10 bases and 2 bases, there was a span of 11 bases. CDR3 sequence (DNA): TGTGCCATCCGGGGACTTAACACCGGGGAGCTGTTTTTT. Its translation is CAIRGLNTGELFF.

This chain joins TRBV3-1 (or the pseudogene TRBV3-2) and TRBJ2-2, with TRBD2 identical over 9 bases. The CDR3 has 16 amino acids. Germline loops: CDR1 LGHDT, CDR2 YNNKEL (reference sequence). V shed 1 base and J 4 bases; nucleotides not matched to a gene: 4. Written as DNA, the CDR3 is TGTGCCAGCAGCCAAGGGGCGGGAGGGCCCACCGGGGAGCTGTTTTTT. Translated, it gives CASSQGAGGPTGELFF.

CDR3 DNA sequence: TGTGCCAGCAGCTTACTCCTAGCGGTACAGACCGGGGAGCTGTTTTTT. Translated: CASSLLLAVQTGELFF. The J gene is TRBJ2-2, the V gene TRBV5-6, with 7 bases aligning to TRBD2. Germline V gene data show CDR1 as SGHDT and CDR2 as YYEEEE. The CDR3 loop spans 16 amino acids. V dropped 2 bases and J dropped 5; count of bases not matched to a gene: 9.

The chain combines TRBV2 with TRBJ2-5, with TRBD1 matching 9 bases. The junction had 8 bases not matched to a gene; V was cut back by 6 bases and J by 3 bases. This CDR3 has 15 residues. Per germline, CDR1 SNHLY and CDR2 FYNNEI. The CDR3 DNA is TGTGCCAGCAGCCCCGCCCGGGACAGGGAAGAGACCCAGTACTTC. It specifies CASSPARDREETQYF. Combining the CDR3 with reference TRBV2 and TRBJ2-5 gives the whole variable domain EPEVTQTPSHQVTQMGQEVILRCVPISNHLYFYWYRQILGQKVEFLVSFYNNEISEKSEIFDDQFSVERPDGSNFTLKIRSTKLEDSAMYFCASSPARDREETQYFGPGTRLLVL.

The chain couples TRBV11-1 to TRBJ2-1; possibly TRBD1 for D (6 bases). There are 15 residues in the CDR3. Germline assignment: CDR1 SGHAT and CDR2 FQDESV (reference sequence). Trimming cost V 5 bases and J 10 bases, with 21 bases left between them. The DNA for the CDR3 is TGTGCCAGCAGCCTAATGACAGGTGCGGTTCAGGAGCAGTTCTTC. It translates to CASSLMTGAVQEQFF. Complete variable domain (other parts from reference TRBV11-1 and TRBJ2-1): EAEVAQSPRYKITEKSQAVAFWCDPISGHATLYWYRQILGQGPELLVQFQDESVVDDSQLPKDRFSAERLKGVDSTLKIQPAELGDSAMYLCASSLMTGAVQEQFFGPGTRLTVL.

This clone was detected only once. The chain joins TRBV14 to TRBJ2-7, with no clear D. Per germline, CDR1 SGHDN and CDR2 FVKESK. V was trimmed by 5 bases and J by 3 bases, leaving 5 bases between them. The CDR3 is 11 residues long. The CDR3 coding sequence is TGTGCCAGCAGCAACAGCTACGAGCAGTACTTC. Protein: CASSNSYEQYF.

The chain recombines TRBV19 with TRBJ1-1, with 8 positions matching TRBD1. The CDR3 has 14 residues. The V and J ends lost 6 bases and 4 bases, in that order; junction bases with no gene match: 7. CDR1 and CDR2 (germline): LNHDA, SQIVND (reference sequence). The CDR3 DNA is TGTGCCAGTAGATCAGGGGGCCTTCTCACTGAAGCTTTCTTT. It is translated as CASRSGGLLTEAFF.